The rows below give T cell receptor beta chains drawn from one sample of a study of cytomegalovirus exposure and HLA in healthy donors. TCRdb's table, derived via immunoSEQ multiplex PCR, lists solely in-frame clones and lacks some. This sample's clone table lists under 65,000 clones. Sequencing was carried out using PBMCs. All receptors come from a woman younger than 35 in good health and CMV-seronegative. CDR3s include the opening cysteine and the closing phenylalanine or tryptophan. A D gene is named only where the DNA matches it firmly.

V gene	D gene	J gene	CDR3 DNA	CDR3 protein
TRBV2	NA	TRBJ1-2	TGTGCCAGCAGTGAAGCGCTTCAGTACACCTTC	CASSEALQYTF
TRBV11-2	NA	TRBJ1-1	TGTGCCAGCAGCTTATCCCCAGGCCAAGCTTTCTTT	CASSLSPGQAFF
TRBV7-6	NA	TRBJ2-7	TGTGCCAGCAGCCGCGGAGGCTACGAGCAGTACTTC	CASSRGGYEQYF
TRBV6-1	NA	TRBJ2-7	TGTGCCAGCAGTGGGCGTTTACAGAAACTCTACGAGCAGTACTTC	CASSGRLQKLYEQYF
TRBV7-2	NA	TRBJ2-7	TGTGCCAGCAGCTTCGAGGAGTGGGCCTACGAGCAGTACTTC	CASSFEEWAYEQYF
TRBV6-1	TRBD1	TRBJ2-1	TGTGCCAGCAGTGCCTTGGGGCACAGGGGCCCCCACAATGAGCAGTTCTTC	CASSALGHRGPHNEQFF
TRBV5-1	NA	TRBJ2-5	TGCGCCAGCAGCTTGGAGGAGGGAGTGTTAGAGACCCAGTACTTC	CASSLEEGVLETQYF
TRBV7-9	TRBD1	TRBJ1-2	TGTGCCAGCAGCTTAGGACCGGGACAGGGAAATGGCTACACCTTC	CASSLGPGQGNGYTF
TRBV2	TRBD1	TRBJ1-1	TGTGCCAGCAGTGACAGGGACAGATGGAACACTGAAGCTTTCTTT	CASSDRDRWNTEAFF
TRBV30	TRBD1	TRBJ1-2	TGTGCCTGGAGTGGAACAGGGGAGTACTATGGCTACACCTTC	CAWSGTGEYYGYTF
TRBV9	TRBD2	TRBJ2-1	TGTGCCAGCAGCGGAAGCGGGGGGGCCGGTGAGCAGTTCTTC	CASSGSGGAGEQFF
TRBV4-2	NA	TRBJ2-3	TGTGCCAGCAGCCAAGATTTAGGGCTAGAGGGAGATACGCAGTATTTT	CASSQDLGLEGDTQYF
TRBV6-5	TRBD1	TRBJ2-7	TGTGCCAGCAGTTACGACCGGGACAGGGGAGGCTACGAGCAGTACTTC	CASSYDRDRGGYEQYF
TRBV30	TRBD1	TRBJ1-2	TGTGCCTGGAGTGGTGACAGGGGTTATGGCTACACCTTC	CAWSGDRGYGYTF
TRBV7-9	TRBD1	TRBJ2-7	TGTGCCAGCAGCCGAGGGGGCGGTTACGAGCAGTACTTC	CASSRGGGYEQYF
TRBV6-5	TRBD1	TRBJ1-6	TGTGCCAGCAGGATACAGGGGACTAATTCACCCCTCCACTTT	CASRIQGTNSPLHF
TRBV29-1	NA	TRBJ2-7	TGCAGCGTCTCTCGGGCGGGGTGGGGCGGAGAGCAGTACTTC	CSVSRAGWGGEQYF
TRBV6-5	TRBD1	TRBJ1-2	TGTGCCAGCCGTCTGGGACAGGCCTCTGGCTACACCTTC	CASRLGQASGYTF
TRBV18	NA	TRBJ1-3	TGTGCCAGCTCACCCCGGACAGTGAGCTCTGGAAACACCATATATTTT	CASSPRTVSSGNTIYF
TRBV4-1	TRBD1	TRBJ1-6	TGCGCCAGCAGCCATCCGGACAGGGGGCTCAATTCACCCCTCCACTTT	CASSHPDRGLNSPLHF
TRBV4-1	NA	TRBJ2-3	TGCGCCAGCAGCCAAGGCCTCACTAGTGGCTCAACAGATACGCAGTATTTT	CASSQGLTSGSTDTQYF
TRBV4-1	NA	TRBJ2-3	TGCGCCAGCAGCCCGGGCCCCCCCACAGGGCCCCCAGATACGCAGTATTTT	CASSPGPPTGPPDTQYF
TRBV4-1	NA	TRBJ2-7	TGCGCCAGCAGCCAAGATCGGCTAGCGACCTACGAGCAGTACTTC	CASSQDRLATYEQYF
TRBV10-3	NA	TRBJ1-1	TGTGCCATCAGCTCGGACATGAACACTGAAGCTTTCTTT	CAISSDMNTEAFF
TRBV13	NA	TRBJ2-3	TGTGCCAGCAGCTTAGGCGGACAGGAGGGCCGAGATACGCAGTATTTT	CASSLGGQEGRDTQYF
TRBV6-1	NA	TRBJ1-1	TGTGCCAGCAGTGAGGGCGGGACCGCTGGGGGGACTGAAGCTTTCTTT	CASSEGGTAGGTEAFF
TRBV6-1	NA	TRBJ1-2	TGTGCCAGCAGCCTACAGAGTTTCTATGGCTACACCTTC	CASSLQSFYGYTF
TRBV14	NA	TRBJ2-7	TGTGCCAGCAGCCAGGACGAGGGATGGGCCGCCTACGAGCAGTACTTC	CASSQDEGWAAYEQYF
TRBV5-1	TRBD2	TRBJ2-3	TGCGCCAGCAGCCCCTGGACTAGCGGGAGGGACTCTAGCACAGATACGCAGTATTTT	CASSPWTSGRDSSTDTQYF
TRBV29-1	NA	TRBJ2-7	TGCAGCGTACTTACAGGGACCCTACCCAACGAGCAGTACTTC	CSVLTGTLPNEQYF
TRBV5-1	NA	TRBJ1-2	TGCGCCAGCAGCTTGACAGGGCGCGGCTACACCTTC	CASSLTGRGYTF
TRBV25-1	TRBD2	TRBJ2-7	TGTGCCAGCAGCGATGGGGGACTAGCGGCTTCCTACGAGCAGTACTTC	CASSDGGLAASYEQYF
TRBV29-1	NA	TRBJ1-2	TGCAGCGTTGAAAGGGGGATCTATGGCTACACCTTC	CSVERGIYGYTF
TRBV2	NA	TRBJ2-3	TGTGCCAGCAGTGAAGGAGTCTACCCTAGCACAGATACGCAGTATTTT	CASSEGVYPSTDTQYF
TRBV6-5	NA	TRBJ2-7	TGTGCCAGCAGTTCCCGTCAGGGCAGGATTTCCTACGAGCAGTACTTC	CASSSRQGRISYEQYF
TRBV5-4	NA	TRBJ1-4	TGTGCCAGCAGCCTGGTCTCGAGTAATGAAAAACTGTTTTTT	CASSLVSSNEKLFF
TRBV28	TRBD1	TRBJ1-2	TGTGCCAGCAGTTTATTGCGGGACAGGGGCCCTAGGATACGCTATGGCTACACCTTC	CASSLLRDRGPRIRYGYTF
TRBV11-3	NA	TRBJ2-1	TGTGCCAGCAGCTTCTCTCCGTCCTACAATGAGCAGTTCTTC	CASSFSPSYNEQFF
TRBV19	NA	TRBJ1-5	TGTGCCAGTAGTGGAGACAGGAATCAGCCCCAGCATTTT	CASSGDRNQPQHF
TRBV18	NA	TRBJ1-2	TGTGCCAGCTCACCACTAGGGACTCGGGGCTACACCTTC	CASSPLGTRGYTF
TRBV7-9	NA	TRBJ1-1	TGTGCCAGCAGCAGAGGGGGTTTTGCTGGTGAAGCTTTCTTT	CASSRGGFAGEAFF
TRBV19	NA	TRBJ1-1	TGTGCCAGTAGAGGCTTCGGGAACTTCGCAGGAAACACTGAAGCTTTCTTT	CASRGFGNFAGNTEAFF
TRBV13	NA	TRBJ1-2	TGTGCCAGCAGCTTGAACGGGCCTGGGGACATCGGCTACACCTTC	CASSLNGPGDIGYTF
TRBV11-3	NA	TRBJ1-2	TGTGCCAGCAGCTTAGGAGGTGCCGATGGCTACACCTTC	CASSLGGADGYTF
TRBV25-1	TRBD1	TRBJ2-7	TGTGCCAGCAGTGAGAGCCCCCGACAGGGGGCTTCCTACGAGCAGTACTTC	CASSESPRQGASYEQYF
TRBV5-1	NA	TRBJ2-3	TGCGCCAGCAGGAGGGAGGGGGGTTTCACAGATACGCAGTATTTT	CASRREGGFTDTQYF
TRBV11-3	NA	TRBJ1-1	TGTGCCAGCAGCTTAGATCCGGGGAACACTGAAGCTTTCTTT	CASSLDPGNTEAFF
TRBV4-1	NA	TRBJ1-1	TGCGCCAGCAGCCAAGAGGGGAGCGCTGAAGCTTTCTTT	CASSQEGSAEAFF
TRBV5-1	NA	TRBJ2-2	TGCGCCAGCAGCTTGAGGAGTCCGAGTAGACTTATAACGATCACCGGGGAGCTGTTTTTT	CASSLRSPSRLITITGELFF
TRBV28	NA	TRBJ1-1	TGTGCCAGCAGTCGCCCTTTGACAGGCGAACCCACGGAGGCTTTCTTT	CASSRPLTGEPTEAFF
TRBV7-9	TRBD2	TRBJ2-7	TGTGCCAGCAGCACGACGACTAGCGGGAACGCCTACGAGCAGTACTTC	CASSTTTSGNAYEQYF
TRBV9	NA	TRBJ2-7	TGTGCCAGCAGCCTAGGGACACAATACGAGCAGTACTTC	CASSLGTQYEQYF
TRBV11-3	NA	TRBJ2-3	TGTGCCAGCAGCTCTGTCCTTGGCACAGATACGCAGTATTTT	CASSSVLGTDTQYF